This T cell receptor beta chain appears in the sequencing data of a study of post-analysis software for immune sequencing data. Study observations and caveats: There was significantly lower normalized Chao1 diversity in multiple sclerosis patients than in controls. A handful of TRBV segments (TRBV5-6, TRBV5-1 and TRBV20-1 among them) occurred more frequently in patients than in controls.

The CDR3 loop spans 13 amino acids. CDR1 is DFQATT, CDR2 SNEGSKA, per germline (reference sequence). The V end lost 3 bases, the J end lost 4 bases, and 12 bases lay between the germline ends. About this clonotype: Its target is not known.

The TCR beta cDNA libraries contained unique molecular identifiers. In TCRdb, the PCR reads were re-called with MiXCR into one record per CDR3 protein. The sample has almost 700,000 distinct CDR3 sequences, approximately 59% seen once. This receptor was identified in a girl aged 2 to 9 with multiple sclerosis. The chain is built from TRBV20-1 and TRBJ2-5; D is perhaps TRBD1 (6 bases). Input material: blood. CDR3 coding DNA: TGCAGTGCTAGTGTGCAGGGGAGAGAGACCCAGTACTTC. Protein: CSASVQGRETQYF.